These T cell receptor beta chains were read from a single sample in a study of shared T cell receptors in the human thymus. Sequenced by immunoSEQ multiplex PCR; TCRdb stores in-frame clones only, minus some. The sample holds roughly 660,000 clones; 85% to 90% are singletons and the top ten take about 0.01%. This sample also belongs to another study, concerning human thymus T cells.

The specimen sequenced was thymocytes. These receptors were collected from a boy under two years old with a congenital heart defect. The CDR3 runs from the conserved cysteine through the conserved F or W.

v_call: TRBV15
j_call: TRBJ2-5
cdr3_aa: CATSRSRDSIQETQYF

v_call: TRBV11-1
j_call: TRBJ2-5
cdr3_aa: CASSFEGQTQYF

v_call: TRBV2
j_call: TRBJ1-1
cdr3_aa: CASSRTGREAFF

v_call: TRBV5-1
j_call: TRBJ2-7
cdr3_aa: CASSPTRQGSYEQYF

v_call: TRBV18
j_call: TRBJ2-7
cdr3_aa: CASSPRQGPHEQYF

v_call: TRBV4-1
j_call: TRBJ2-3
cdr3_aa: CASSPRDYRSRTDTQYF

v_call: TRBV6-1
j_call: TRBJ1-1
cdr3_aa: CASSETKGKGAEAFF

v_call: TRBV5-1
j_call: TRBJ2-1
cdr3_aa: CASSLVGDYGYNEQFF

v_call: TRBV10-3
j_call: TRBJ2-1
cdr3_aa: CATGGRYEQFF

v_call: TRBV30
j_call: TRBJ2-2
cdr3_aa: CAWSREREPTGELFF

v_call: TRBV27
j_call: TRBJ1-2
cdr3_aa: CASSLSRTEYGYTF

v_call: TRBV14
j_call: TRBJ2-7
cdr3_aa: CASSQARGNPNEQYF

v_call: TRBV9
j_call: TRBJ2-3
cdr3_aa: CASSVGSGTTDTQYF

v_call: TRBV5-8
j_call: TRBJ2-7
cdr3_aa: CASSLVFRDSNYEQYF

v_call: TRBV5-1
j_call: TRBJ1-2
cdr3_aa: CASSLYPDSYGYTF

v_call: TRBV7-2
j_call: TRBJ2-7
cdr3_aa: CASSPHRDKFSYEQYF

v_call: TRBV11-2
j_call: TRBJ2-7
cdr3_aa: CASSRKAGEDYEQYF

v_call: TRBV30
j_call: TRBJ2-3
cdr3_aa: CACLVKRLAGGDPFTDTQYF

v_call: TRBV27
j_call: TRBJ2-7
cdr3_aa: CASSQLGARSGLAGLPLAYEQYF

v_call: TRBV27
j_call: TRBJ2-7
cdr3_aa: CATRDFKNYEQYF

v_call: TRBV6-5
j_call: TRBJ2-7
cdr3_aa: CASSWGQGESYEQYF

v_call: TRBV10-3
j_call: TRBJ2-7
cdr3_aa: CAPPRREAGVHEQYF